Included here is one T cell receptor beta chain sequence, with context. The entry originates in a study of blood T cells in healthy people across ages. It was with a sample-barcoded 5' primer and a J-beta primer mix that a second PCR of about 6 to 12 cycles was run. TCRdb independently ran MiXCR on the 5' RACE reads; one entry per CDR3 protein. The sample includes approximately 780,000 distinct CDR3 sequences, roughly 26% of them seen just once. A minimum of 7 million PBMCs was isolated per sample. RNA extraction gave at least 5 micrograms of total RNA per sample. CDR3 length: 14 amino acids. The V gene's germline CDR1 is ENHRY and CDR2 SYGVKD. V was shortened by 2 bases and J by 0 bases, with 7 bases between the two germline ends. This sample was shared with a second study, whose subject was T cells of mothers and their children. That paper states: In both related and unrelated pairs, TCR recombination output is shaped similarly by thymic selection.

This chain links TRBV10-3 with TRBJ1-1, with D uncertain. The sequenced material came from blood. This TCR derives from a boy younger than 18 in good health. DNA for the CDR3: TGTGCCATCAGTGAGGACATCATGAACACTGAAGCTTTCTTT. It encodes CAISEDIMNTEAFF.